The 15 T cell receptor beta chains reported below all come from one sample, sequenced in a study of cytomegalovirus exposure and HLA in healthy donors. PCR used 60 Vbeta primers and 13 Jbeta primers. Repertoires were generated with immunoSEQ multiplex PCR, while TCRdb's copy carries only in-frame clones and drops some. Among approximately 160,000 clones listed, roughly 84% were seen once. The specimen was PBMCs. These receptors originate from a male donor in good health and CMV-seronegative.

The chain carries TRBV11-3 and TRBJ2-1; TRBD2 matches 15 bases. The CDR3 has 17 residues. The germline CDR1 and CDR2 sequences are SGHNT and YENEEA. The J segment lost 8 bases and the V segment lost 5 bases, leaving 10 bases of the junction unmatched. CDR3 amino acids: CASSPGLAGGLYDEQFF. The CDR3 region has the DNA TGTGCCAGCAGCCCCGGACTAGCGGGGGGGCTTTACGATGAGCAGTTCTTC. Full variable domain (rest looked up from reference TRBV11-3 and TRBJ2-1): EAGVVQSPRYKIIEKKQPVAFWCNPISGHNTLYWYLQNLGQGPELLIRYENEEAVDDSQLPKDRFSAERLKGVDSTLKIQPAELGDSAVYLCASSPGLAGGLYDEQFFGPGTRLTVL.

The chain combines TRBV7-9 with TRBJ2-3; maybe TRBD1 (5 bases). The CDR3 contains 17 residues. Trimming stripped 1 base from V and 2 bases from J, with 16 bases between. Germline CDR1 and CDR2: SEHNR and FQNEAQ (reference sequence). The CDR3 nucleotides are TGTGCCAGCAGCTTAGGGGGCCCCCGGGTCTTCACAGATACGCAGTATTTT. Protein: CASSLGGPRVFTDTQYF.

The chain recombines TRBV11-2 with TRBJ1-6; weak D call: TRBD1 (6 bases). CDR1 and CDR2 from the germline V gene are SGHAT and FQNNGV. The CDR3 covers 14 residues. The V end lost 5 bases, the J end lost 10 bases, and 15 bases lay between the germline ends. The CDR3 bases are TGTGCCAGCAGCGTTACAGGGTCGGGGTCACCCCTCCACTTT. Protein: CASSVTGSGSPLHF.

This rearrangement joins TRBV6-5 to TRBJ1-3; 10 bases match TRBD1. The junction had 2 bases not matched to a gene; V was cut back by 0 bases and J by 3 bases. Germline V lookup: CDR1 MNHEY, CDR2 SVGAGI. This CDR3 is built from 16 residues. CDR3 nucleotides: TGTGCCAGCAGTTACTCTGGGACAGGGGTTGGAAACACCATATATTTT. Amino acid sequence: CASSYSGTGVGNTIYF.

This sequence joins TRBV6-1 and TRBJ2-1; possible D gene TRBD1, 6 bases. Trimming left V 8 bases short and J 7 bases short, with 15 bases between. CDR3 length: 13 amino acids. The germline V gene has CDR1 MNHNS and CDR2 SASEGT. CDR3 amino acids: CASGRGGLNEQFF. The DNA of the CDR3 is TGTGCCAGCGGGAGAGGGGGTTTGAATGAGCAGTTCTTC.

The chain has TRBV19 and TRBJ1-2; 10 bases map to TRBD1. The trim removed 6 bases at V and 1 base at J, leaving 5 bases unmatched. CDR3 length: 15 amino acids. Germline V CDR1 and CDR2: LNHDA, SQIVND (reference sequence). The CDR3 sequence: CASRKRTGGNYGYTF. The CDR3 nucleotides are TGTGCCAGTAGGAAAAGGACAGGGGGTAACTATGGCTACACCTTC.

The chain has TRBV30 and TRBJ1-2; 7 bases agree with TRBD1. The CDR3 length is 16 residues. Germline V gene sequence: CDR1 GTSNPN, CDR2 SVGIG (reference sequence). The J segment lost 1 base and the V segment lost 3 bases, leaving 11 bases of the junction unmatched. This chain's CDR3 is CAWSLPPTGNNYGYTF. The CDR3 DNA is TGTGCCTGGAGCCTTCCTCCGACAGGGAATAACTATGGCTACACCTTC.

The chain is built from TRBV7-2 and TRBJ1-2, with 8 bases lining up with TRBD1. J was trimmed by 4 bases and V by 3 bases; bases with no gene match: 4. CDR1 is SGHTA and CDR2 is FQGNSA in the germline V gene. CDR3 size: 14 residues. The CDR3 DNA follows: TGTGCCAGCAGCTTTTCCGGGACAGGCTATGGCTACACCTTC. Translating it yields CASSFSGTGYGYTF.

The V call is TRBV7-3, the J call TRBJ2-1; possible D gene TRBD2, 5 bases. CDR1 SGHTA and CDR2 FQGTGA come from the germline V gene. This CDR3 comprises 16 residues. Between the trimmed V and J ends, which lost 3 bases and 0 bases, there was a span of 12 bases. The CDR3 nucleotides are TGTGCCAGCAGCTTTGTCAGCGGTAGCTCCTACAATGAGCAGTTCTTC. It codes for CASSFVSGSSYNEQFF. The entire variable domain, with the rest obtained from reference TRBV7-3 and TRBJ2-1, is as follows: GAGVSQTPSNKVTEKGKYVELRCDPISGHTALYWYRQSLGQGPEFLIYFQGTGAADDSGLPNDRFFAVRPEGSVSTLKIQRTERGDSAVYLCASSFVSGSSYNEQFFGPGTRLTVL.

The chain recombines TRBV7-3 with TRBJ2-1, with 7 bases matching TRBD1. CDR3 length: 16 amino acids. Germline V lookup: CDR1 SGHTA, CDR2 FQGTGA. The V segment lost 4 bases and the J segment 4 bases; nucleotides outside the gene matches: 10. CDR3 sequence (DNA): TGTGCCAGCAGCTCGAAAAAGGGACAGCTATACAATGAGCAGTTCTTC. This gives the protein CASSSKKGQLYNEQFF. Combining the CDR3 with reference TRBV7-3 and TRBJ2-1 gives the whole variable domain GAGVSQTPSNKVTEKGKYVELRCDPISGHTALYWYRQSLGQGPEFLIYFQGTGAADDSGLPNDRFFAVRPEGSVSTLKIQRTERGDSAVYLCASSSKKGQLYNEQFFGPGTRLTVL.

V usage is TRBV6-5 and J usage is TRBJ2-5, with 9 bases fitting TRBD1. The end of the DNA fits TRBJ2-7 better, so the J call may be wrong. The CDR3 has 15 amino acids. Germline V gene sequence: CDR1 MNHEY, CDR2 SVGAGI. For the CDR3, the DNA is TGTGCCAGCAGACCCACCGGGACAGGGTACGGCGAGCAGTACTTC. It encodes CASRPTGTGYGEQYF.

V and J are TRBV19 and TRBJ2-1, with D uncertain. Between the trimmed V and J ends, which lost 4 bases and 4 bases, there was a span of 11 bases. The CDR3 consists of 14 residues. Per the germline V gene, CDR1 is LNHDA and CDR2 is SQIVND (reference sequence). The CDR3: CASSRSAAYNEQFF. The CDR3 DNA reads as TGTGCCAGTAGTAGGAGCGCCGCTTACAATGAGCAGTTCTTC.

This sequence joins TRBV6-1 and TRBJ2-5; TRBD1 might be the D (6 bases). The CDR3 covers 13 residues. Trimming took 7 bases from V and 5 from J, leaving 14 bases between them. CDR1 MNHNS and CDR2 SASEGT come from the germline V gene. This CDR3 is CASKWTARETQYF. The DNA for the CDR3 is TGTGCCAGCAAATGGACAGCCCGGGAGACCCAGTACTTC.

The CDR3 sequence: CASSSGGTGGQPQHF. In DNA form, the CDR3 reads TGTGCCAGCAGCTCGGGGGGGACCGGGGGCCAGCCCCAGCATTTT. This chain uses TRBV7-8 with TRBJ1-5; weak D call: TRBD1 (6 bases). The germline V and J ends were trimmed by 4 bases and 7 bases, with 17 bases remaining between them. Germline lookup yields CDR1 SGHVS and CDR2 FQNEAQ. This CDR3 spans 15 amino acids.

V and J are TRBV28 and TRBJ2-7; TRBD1 might be the D (5 bases). Trimming stripped 2 bases from V and 0 bases from J, with 11 bases between. This CDR3 has 15 amino acids. Germline-derived CDR1 and CDR2 are MDHEN and SYDVKM. CDR3 sequence: CASSLPQGSSYEQYF. Written as DNA, the CDR3 is TGTGCCAGCAGTTTACCCCAGGGTAGCTCCTACGAGCAGTACTTC.